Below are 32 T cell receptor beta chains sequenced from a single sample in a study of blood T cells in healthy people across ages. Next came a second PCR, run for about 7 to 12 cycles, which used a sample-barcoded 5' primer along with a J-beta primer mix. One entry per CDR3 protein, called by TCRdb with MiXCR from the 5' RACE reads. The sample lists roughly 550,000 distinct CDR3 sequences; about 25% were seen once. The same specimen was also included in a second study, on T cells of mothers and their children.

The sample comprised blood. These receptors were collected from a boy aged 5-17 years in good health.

The CDR3 DNA is TGCAGCCCATCGAGACAGGCCTCCTACGAGCAGTACTTC. It is translated as CSPSRQASYEQYF. The chain couples TRBV20-1 to TRBJ2-5; TRBD1 might be the D (6 bases). The end of the DNA is better explained by TRBJ2-7, so the J call may be wrong. Germline CDR1 reads DFQATT; CDR2 reads SNEGSKA (reference sequence). The CDR3 extends over 13 amino acids.

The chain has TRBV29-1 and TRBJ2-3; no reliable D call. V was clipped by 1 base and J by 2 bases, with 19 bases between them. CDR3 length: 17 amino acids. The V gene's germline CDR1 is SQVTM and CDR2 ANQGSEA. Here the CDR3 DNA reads TGCAGCGTTGAAGGACTCTATTCAGACGGAAACACAGATACGCAGTATTTT. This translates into CSVEGLYSDGNTDTQYF.

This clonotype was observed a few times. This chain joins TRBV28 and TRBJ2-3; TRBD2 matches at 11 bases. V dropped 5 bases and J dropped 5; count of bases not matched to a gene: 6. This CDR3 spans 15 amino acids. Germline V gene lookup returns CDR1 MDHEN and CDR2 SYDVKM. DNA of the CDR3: TGTGCCAGCAGTGATAGCGGGGGGGCCATAGATACGCAGTATTTT. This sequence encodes CASSDSGGAIDTQYF.

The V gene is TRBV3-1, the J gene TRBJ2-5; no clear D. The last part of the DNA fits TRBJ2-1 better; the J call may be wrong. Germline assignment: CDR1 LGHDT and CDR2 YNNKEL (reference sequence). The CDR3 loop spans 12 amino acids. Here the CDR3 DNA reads TGTGCCAGCAGCCAAGTCGTCACAGAGCAGTTCTTC. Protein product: CASSQVVTEQFF.

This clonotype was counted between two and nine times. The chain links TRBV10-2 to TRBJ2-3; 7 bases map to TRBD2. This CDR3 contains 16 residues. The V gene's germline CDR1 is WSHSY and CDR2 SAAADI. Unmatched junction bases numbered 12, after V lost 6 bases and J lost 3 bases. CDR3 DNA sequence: TGCGCCAGCAGCCCCGGGGGGTTCGGATCAACAGATACGCAGTATTTT. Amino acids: CASSPGGFGSTDTQYF.

CDR3 residues: CASSYGGGSEAFF. Written as DNA, the CDR3 is TGTGCCAGCAGCTATGGGGGGGGCTCTGAAGCTTTCTTT. This rearrangement joins TRBV5-5 to TRBJ1-1; a possible D gene is TRBD1 (6 bases). CDR1 is SGHKS, CDR2 YYEKEE, per germline (reference sequence). The V end was cut by 3 bases, the J end by 6 bases, with 12 bases between. This CDR3 has 13 amino acids.

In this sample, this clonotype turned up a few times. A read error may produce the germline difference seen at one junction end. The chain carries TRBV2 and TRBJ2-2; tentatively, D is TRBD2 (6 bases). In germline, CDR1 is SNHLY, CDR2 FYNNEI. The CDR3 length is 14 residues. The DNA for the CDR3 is TGTGCCAGCAGTGAGGAGGGGTACACCGGGGGGCTGTTTTTT. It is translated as CASSEEGYTGGLFF.

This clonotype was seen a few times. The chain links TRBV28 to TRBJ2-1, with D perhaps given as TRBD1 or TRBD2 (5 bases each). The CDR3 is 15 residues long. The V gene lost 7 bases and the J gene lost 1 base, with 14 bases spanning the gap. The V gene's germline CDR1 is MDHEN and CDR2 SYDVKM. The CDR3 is CASTKWDGSYNEQFF. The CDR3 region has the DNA TGTGCCAGCACTAAATGGGACGGATCCTACAATGAGCAGTTCTTC.

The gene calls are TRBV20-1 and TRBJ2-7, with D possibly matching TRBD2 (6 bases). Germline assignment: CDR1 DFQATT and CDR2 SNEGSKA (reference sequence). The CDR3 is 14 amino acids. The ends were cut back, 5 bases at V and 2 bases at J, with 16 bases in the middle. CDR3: CSAQGGGETYEQYF. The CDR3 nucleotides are TGCAGTGCTCAAGGCGGCGGGGAGACCTACGAGCAGTACTTC.

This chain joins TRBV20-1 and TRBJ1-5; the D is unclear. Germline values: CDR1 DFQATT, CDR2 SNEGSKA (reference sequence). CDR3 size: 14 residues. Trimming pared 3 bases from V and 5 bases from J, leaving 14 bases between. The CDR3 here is CSARPGGVYQPQHF. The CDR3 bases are TGCAGTGCTAGGCCCGGAGGAGTTTATCAGCCCCAGCATTTT.

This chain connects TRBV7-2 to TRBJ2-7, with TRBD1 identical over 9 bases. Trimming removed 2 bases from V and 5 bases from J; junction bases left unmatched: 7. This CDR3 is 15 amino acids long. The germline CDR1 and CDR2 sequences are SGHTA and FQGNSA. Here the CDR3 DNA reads TGTGCCAGCAGCTTATCGGGGACAGGGTGGGACGAGCAGTACTTC. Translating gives CASSLSGTGWDEQYF.

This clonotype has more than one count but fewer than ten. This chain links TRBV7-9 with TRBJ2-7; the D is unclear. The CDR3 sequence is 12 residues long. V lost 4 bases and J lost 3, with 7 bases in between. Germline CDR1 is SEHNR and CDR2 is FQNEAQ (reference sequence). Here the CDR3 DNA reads TGTGCCAGCAGCTCCGAGGACTACGAGCAGTACTTC. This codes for CASSSEDYEQYF.

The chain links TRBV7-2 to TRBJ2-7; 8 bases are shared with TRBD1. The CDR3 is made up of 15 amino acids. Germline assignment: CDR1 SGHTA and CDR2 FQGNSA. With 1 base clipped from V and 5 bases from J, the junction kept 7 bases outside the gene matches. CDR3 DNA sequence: TGTGCCAGCAGCTTAGAGCTGACAGGGGCCCACGAGCAGTACTTC. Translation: CASSLELTGAHEQYF.

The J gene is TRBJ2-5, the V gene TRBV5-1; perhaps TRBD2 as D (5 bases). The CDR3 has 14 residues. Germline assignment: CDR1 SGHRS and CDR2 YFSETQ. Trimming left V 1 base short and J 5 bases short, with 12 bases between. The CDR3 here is CASSLRGSLETQYF. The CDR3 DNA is TGCGCCAGCAGCTTGCGAGGGTCTTTGGAGACCCAGTACTTC.

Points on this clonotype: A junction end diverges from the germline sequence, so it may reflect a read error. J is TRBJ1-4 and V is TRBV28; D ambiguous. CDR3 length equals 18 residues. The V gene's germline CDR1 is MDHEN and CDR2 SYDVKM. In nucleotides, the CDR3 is TGTGCCGGCAGTTTAATAGGTTCAGGCATGAGCGCTAATGAAAAACTGTTTTTT. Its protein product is CAGSLIGSGMSANEKLFF.

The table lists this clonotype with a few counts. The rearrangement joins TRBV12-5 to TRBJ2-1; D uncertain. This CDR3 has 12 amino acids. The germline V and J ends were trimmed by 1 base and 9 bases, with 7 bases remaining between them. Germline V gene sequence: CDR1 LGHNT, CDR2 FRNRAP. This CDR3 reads CASGLGWGEQFF. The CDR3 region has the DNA TGTGCTAGTGGTTTGGGCTGGGGTGAGCAGTTCTTC. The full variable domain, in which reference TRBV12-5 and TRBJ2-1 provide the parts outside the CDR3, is DARVTQTPRHKVTEMGQEVTMRCQPILGHNTVFWYRQTMMQGLELLAYFRNRAPLDDSGMPKDRFSAEMPDATLATLKIQPSEPRDSAVYFCASGLGWGEQFFGPGTRLTVL.

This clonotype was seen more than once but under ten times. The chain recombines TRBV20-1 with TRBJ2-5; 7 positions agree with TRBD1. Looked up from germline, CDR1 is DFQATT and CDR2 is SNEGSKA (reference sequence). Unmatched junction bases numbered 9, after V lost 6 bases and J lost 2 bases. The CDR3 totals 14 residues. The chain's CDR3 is CSATDRVNQETQYF. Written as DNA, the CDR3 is TGCAGTGCCACCGACAGGGTAAATCAAGAGACCCAGTACTTC.

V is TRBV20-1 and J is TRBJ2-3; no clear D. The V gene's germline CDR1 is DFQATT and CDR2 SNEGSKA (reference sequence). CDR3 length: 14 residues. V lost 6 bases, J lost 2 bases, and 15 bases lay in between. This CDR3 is CSALTNKDTDTQYF. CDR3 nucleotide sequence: TGCAGTGCCCTGACGAATAAGGACACAGATACGCAGTATTTT.

The CDR3 loop reads CASSLAGVTSYEQYF. CDR3 DNA: TGTGCCAGCAGCTTAGCGGGAGTGACCTCCTACGAGCAGTACTTC. The genes are TRBV7-8 and TRBJ2-7, with a tentative D call TRBD2 (5 bases). The germline V gene encodes CDR1 SGHVS and CDR2 FQNEAQ. The CDR3 is 15 residues long. V was cut by 0 bases and J by 0 bases, with 9 bases left in between.

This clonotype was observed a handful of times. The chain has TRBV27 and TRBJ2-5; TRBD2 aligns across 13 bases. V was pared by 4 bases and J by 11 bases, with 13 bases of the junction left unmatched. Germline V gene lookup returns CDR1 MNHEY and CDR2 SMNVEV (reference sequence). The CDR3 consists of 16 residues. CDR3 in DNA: TGTGCCAGCAGTTCCGCCGGACTAGCGGGAGTGGGTGAGCAGTACTTC. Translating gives CASSSAGLAGVGEQYF.

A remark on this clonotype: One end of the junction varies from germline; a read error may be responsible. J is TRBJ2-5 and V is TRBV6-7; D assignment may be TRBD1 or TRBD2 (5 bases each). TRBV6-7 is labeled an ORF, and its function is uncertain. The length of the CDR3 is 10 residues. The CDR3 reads CASSYRDRFF. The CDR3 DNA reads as TGTGCCAGCAGTTACAGGGACCGCTTCTTC.

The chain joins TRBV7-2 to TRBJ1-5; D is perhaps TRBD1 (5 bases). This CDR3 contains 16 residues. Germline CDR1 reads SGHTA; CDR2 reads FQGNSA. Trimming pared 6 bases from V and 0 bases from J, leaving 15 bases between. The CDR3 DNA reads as TGTGCCAGCAGTTCGGGGGAATGGGGTAGCAATCAGCCCCAGCATTTT. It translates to CASSSGEWGSNQPQHF.

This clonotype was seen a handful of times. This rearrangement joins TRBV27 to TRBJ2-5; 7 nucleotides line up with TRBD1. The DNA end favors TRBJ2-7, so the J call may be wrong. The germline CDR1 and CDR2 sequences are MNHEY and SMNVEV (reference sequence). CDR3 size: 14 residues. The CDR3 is CASSERTGPYEQYF. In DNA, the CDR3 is TGTGCCAGCAGTGAAAGGACAGGCCCCTACGAGCAGTACTTC.

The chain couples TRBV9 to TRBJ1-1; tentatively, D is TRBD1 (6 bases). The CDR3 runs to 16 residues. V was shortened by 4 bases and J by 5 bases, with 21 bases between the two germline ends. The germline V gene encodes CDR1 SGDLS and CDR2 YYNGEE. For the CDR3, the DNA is TGTGCCAGCAGCCCCTCCCGGGGGGCTGAAGGGACTGAAGCTTTCTTT. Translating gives CASSPSRGAEGTEAFF.

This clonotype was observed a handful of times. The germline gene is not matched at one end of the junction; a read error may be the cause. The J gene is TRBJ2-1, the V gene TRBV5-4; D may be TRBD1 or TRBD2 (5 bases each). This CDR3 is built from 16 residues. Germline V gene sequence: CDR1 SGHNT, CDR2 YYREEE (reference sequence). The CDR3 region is CAGSLDGAFSYNEQFF. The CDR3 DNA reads TGTGCCGGCAGCTTGGACGGGGCCTTCTCCTACAATGAGCAGTTCTTC.

The DNA of the CDR3 is TGTGCCATCAGTGAGTCGACTTATGGCAGAAGAGGGTATGGCTACACCTTC. It yields the protein CAISESTYGRRGYGYTF. The V and J genes are TRBV10-3 and TRBJ1-2; no clear D. Germline assignment: CDR1 ENHRY and CDR2 SYGVKD. The CDR3 totals 17 residues. Between the trimmed V and J ends, which lost 0 bases and 5 bases, there was a span of 19 bases.

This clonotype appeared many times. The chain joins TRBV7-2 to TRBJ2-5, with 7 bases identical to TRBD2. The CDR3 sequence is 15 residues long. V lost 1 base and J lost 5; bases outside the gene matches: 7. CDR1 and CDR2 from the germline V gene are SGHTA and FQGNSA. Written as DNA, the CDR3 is TGTGCCAGCAGCTTAGTACGGGGGGAAGGGGAGACCCAGTACTTC. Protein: CASSLVRGEGETQYF.

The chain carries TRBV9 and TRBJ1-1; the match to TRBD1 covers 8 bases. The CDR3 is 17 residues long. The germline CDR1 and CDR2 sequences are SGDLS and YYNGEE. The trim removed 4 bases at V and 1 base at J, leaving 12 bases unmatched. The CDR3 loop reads CASSPHPGQEENTEAFF. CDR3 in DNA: TGTGCCAGCAGCCCTCACCCGGGACAGGAGGAGAACACTGAAGCTTTCTTT.

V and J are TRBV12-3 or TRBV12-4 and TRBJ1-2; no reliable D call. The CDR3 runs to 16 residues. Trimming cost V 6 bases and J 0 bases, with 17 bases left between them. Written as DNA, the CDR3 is TGTGCCAGCAGCCCCGCGACGCGGGGTGCTAACTATGGCTACACCTTC. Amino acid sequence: CASSPATRGANYGYTF.

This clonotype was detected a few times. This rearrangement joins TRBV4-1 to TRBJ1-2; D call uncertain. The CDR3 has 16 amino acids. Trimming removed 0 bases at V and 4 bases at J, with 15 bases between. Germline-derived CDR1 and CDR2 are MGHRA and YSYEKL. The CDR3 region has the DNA TGCGCCAGCAGCCAAGAGAAAGCGATCCCCGTCTATGGCTACACCTTC. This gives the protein CASSQEKAIPVYGYTF.

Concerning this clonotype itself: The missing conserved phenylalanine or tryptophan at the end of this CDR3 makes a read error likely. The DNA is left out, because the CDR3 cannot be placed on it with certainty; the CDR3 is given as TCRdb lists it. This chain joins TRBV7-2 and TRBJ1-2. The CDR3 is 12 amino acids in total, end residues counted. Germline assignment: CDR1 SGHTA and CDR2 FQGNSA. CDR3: CASSLAASTGTL.

CDR3 in amino acids: CASSTSRAPGANVLTF. The CDR3 bases are TGTGCCAGCAGTACTTCCAGGGCCCCTGGGGCCAACGTCCTGACTTTC. The rearrangement uses TRBV12-3 or TRBV12-4 and TRBJ2-6, with D maybe TRBD1 (5 bases). This CDR3 region has 16 residues. V was trimmed by 5 bases and J by 2 bases, leaving 13 bases between them.